Detailed here is one T cell receptor (beta chain). Antigen unknown. This sample is part of a study of PD-1 blockade in classical Hodgkin lymphoma. The study, taken as a whole, reports: Significantly greater TCR diversity emerged by C4D1 in CD4+ cells but not CD8+ cells. The baseline diversity of complete responders showed similarity to that of newly diagnosed patients. Newly diagnosed patients were reported to start with lower TCR diversity than healthy donors.

Time point in this sample: cycle 4 day 1 (C4D1), after five to seven weeks of nivolumab. Relapse after autologous stem cell transplantation occurred in every patient, and brentuximab vedotin exposure varied. Trimming removed 0 bases at V and 8 bases at J, with 6 bases between. The CDR3 spans 12 residues. Looked up from germline, CDR1 is SGHTA and CDR2 is FQGNSA. TCRdb's copy holds only in-frame clones and misses some; the assay was immunoSEQ multiplex PCR. The sample includes roughly 100,000 clones, roughly 87% of them seen just once. The sequence was collected from a human donor with classical Hodgkin lymphoma. The starting material was peripheral blood mononuclear cells (PBMCs), obtained before the fourth cycle of nivolumab. J is TRBJ2-3 and V is TRBV7-2; perhaps TRBD2 as D (5 bases). The CDR3 bases are TGTGCCAGCAGCTTAGCGGGAGTTACGCAGTATTTT. This gives the protein CASSLAGVTQYF.